This TCR beta chain stems from a study of T cells after somatic rescue of genetic block. The CDR3 loop spans 15 amino acids. V was pared by 3 bases and J by 0 bases, with 8 bases between. Germline V CDR1 and CDR2: LNHDA, SQIVND (reference sequence). TCRdb's table, derived via immunoSEQ multiplex PCR, lists solely in-frame clones and lacks some. The profile shows 110,000 or so clones, 75% to 95% of them singletons. The receptor was isolated from a woman aged 18-30 years. Sequencing input: peripheral blood mononuclear cells (PBMCs). V gene TRBV19 combines with J gene TRBJ2-2; perhaps TRBD1 as D (5 bases). The CDR3 coding sequence is TGTGCCAGTAGTATTCAGGGAACGAACACCGGGGAGCTGTTTTTT. Its translation: CASSIQGTNTGELFF. Supplemented by reference TRBV19 and TRBJ2-2, the full variable domain reads DGGITQSPKYLFRKEGQNVTLSCEQNLNHDAMYWYRQDPGQGLRLIYYSQIVNDFQKGDIAEGYSVSREKKESFPLTVTSAQKNPTAFYLCASSIQGTNTGELFFGEGSRLTVL.